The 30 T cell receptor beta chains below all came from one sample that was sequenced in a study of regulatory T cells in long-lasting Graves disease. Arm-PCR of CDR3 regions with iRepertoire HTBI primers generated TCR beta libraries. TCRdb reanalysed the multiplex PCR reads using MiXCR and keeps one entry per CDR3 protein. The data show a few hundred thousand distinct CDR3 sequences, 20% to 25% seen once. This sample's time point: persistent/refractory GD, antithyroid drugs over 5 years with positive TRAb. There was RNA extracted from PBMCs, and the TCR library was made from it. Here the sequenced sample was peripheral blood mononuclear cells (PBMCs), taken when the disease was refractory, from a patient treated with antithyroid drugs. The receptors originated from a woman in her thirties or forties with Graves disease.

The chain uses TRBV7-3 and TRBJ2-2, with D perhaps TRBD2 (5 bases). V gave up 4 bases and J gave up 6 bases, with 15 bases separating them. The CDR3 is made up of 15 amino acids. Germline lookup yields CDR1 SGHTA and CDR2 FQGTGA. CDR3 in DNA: TGTGCCAGCAGCTCCTCAACTAGTTCTGCCGGGGAGCTGTTTTTT. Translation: CASSSSTSSAGELFF.

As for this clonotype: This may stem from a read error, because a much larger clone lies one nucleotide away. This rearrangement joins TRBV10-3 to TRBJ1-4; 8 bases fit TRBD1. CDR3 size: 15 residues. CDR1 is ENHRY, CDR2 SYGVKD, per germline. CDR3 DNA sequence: TGTGCCATCAGTGAGTCGCACAGGGGGAGTGAAAAACCGTTTTTT. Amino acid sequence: CAISESHRGSEKPFF.

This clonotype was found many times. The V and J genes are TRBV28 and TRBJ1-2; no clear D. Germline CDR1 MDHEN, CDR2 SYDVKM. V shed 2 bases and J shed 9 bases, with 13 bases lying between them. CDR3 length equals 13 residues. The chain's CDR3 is CASSLGLGSSYTF. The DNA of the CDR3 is TGTGCCAGCAGTTTAGGTCTCGGTAGTAGCTACACCTTC.

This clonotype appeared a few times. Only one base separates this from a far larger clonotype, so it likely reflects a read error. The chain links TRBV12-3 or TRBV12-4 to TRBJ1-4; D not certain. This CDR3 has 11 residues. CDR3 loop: CASSFNEKLVF. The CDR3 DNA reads TGTGCCAGCAGTTTCAATGAAAAACTGGTTTTT.

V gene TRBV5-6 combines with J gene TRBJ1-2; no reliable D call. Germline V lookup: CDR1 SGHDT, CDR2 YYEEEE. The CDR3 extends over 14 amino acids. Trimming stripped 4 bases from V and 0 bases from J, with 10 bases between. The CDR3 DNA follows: TGTGCCAGCAGCAGATCGACGGCTAACTATGGCTACACCTTC. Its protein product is CASSRSTANYGYTF.

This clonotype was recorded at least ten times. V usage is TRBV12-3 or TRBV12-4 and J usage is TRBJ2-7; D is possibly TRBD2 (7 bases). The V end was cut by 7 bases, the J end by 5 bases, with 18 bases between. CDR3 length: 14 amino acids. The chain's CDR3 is CASKGGGLRHEQYF. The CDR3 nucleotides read TGTGCCAGCAAAGGCGGGGGCCTCCGCCACGAGCAGTACTTC.

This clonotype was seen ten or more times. The CDR3 is CASSLIGGNTEAFF. CDR3 DNA sequence: TGTGCCAGCAGCTTAATTGGGGGGAACACTGAAGCTTTCTTT. The chain recombines TRBV7-9 with TRBJ1-1; weak D call: TRBD1 (5 bases). The V gene's germline CDR1 is SEHNR and CDR2 FQNEAQ (reference sequence). V was trimmed by 2 bases and J by 1 base, leaving 8 bases between them. The CDR3 extends over 14 amino acids.

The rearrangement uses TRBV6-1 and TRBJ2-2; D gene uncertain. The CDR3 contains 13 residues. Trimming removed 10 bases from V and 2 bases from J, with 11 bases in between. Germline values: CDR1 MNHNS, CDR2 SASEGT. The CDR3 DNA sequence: TGTGCCACCAACAATTTTAACACCGGGGAGCTGTTTTTT. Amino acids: CATNNFNTGELFF.

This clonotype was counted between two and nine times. CDR3 sequence (DNA): TGCAGCGTTGACTGGGCGGGATCCGCGGGTACCCAGTACTTC. It codes for CSVDWAGSAGTQYF. V gene TRBV29-1 combines with J gene TRBJ2-5; a possible D gene is TRBD2 (6 bases). CDR3 length: 14 amino acids. Germline V lookup: CDR1 SQVTM, CDR2 ANQGSEA. Trimming pared 3 bases from V and 8 bases from J, leaving 19 bases between.

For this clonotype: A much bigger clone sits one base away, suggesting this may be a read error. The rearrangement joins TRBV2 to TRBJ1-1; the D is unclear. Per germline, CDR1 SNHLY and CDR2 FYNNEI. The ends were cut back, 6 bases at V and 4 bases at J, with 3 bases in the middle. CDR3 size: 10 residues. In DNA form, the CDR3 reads TGTGCCAGCAGGGTCACTGAAGCTTTCTTT. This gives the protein CASRVTEAFF.

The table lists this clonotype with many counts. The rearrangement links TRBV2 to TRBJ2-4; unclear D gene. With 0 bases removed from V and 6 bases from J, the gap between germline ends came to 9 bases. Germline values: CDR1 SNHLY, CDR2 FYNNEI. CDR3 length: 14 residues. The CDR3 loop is CASSEAYIRNIQYF. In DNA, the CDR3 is TGTGCCAGCAGTGAAGCGTACATAAGAAACATTCAGTACTTC.

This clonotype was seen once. CDR3: CASSQAGHGELFF. The CDR3 nucleotides are TGCGCCAGCAGCCAGGCGGGGCACGGGGAGCTGTTTTTT. This chain joins TRBV4-1 and TRBJ2-2; possibly TRBD2 for D (6 bases). Germline CDR1 reads MGHRA; CDR2 reads YSYEKL. V was trimmed by 3 bases and J by 7 bases, leaving 9 bases between them. The CDR3 runs to 13 residues.

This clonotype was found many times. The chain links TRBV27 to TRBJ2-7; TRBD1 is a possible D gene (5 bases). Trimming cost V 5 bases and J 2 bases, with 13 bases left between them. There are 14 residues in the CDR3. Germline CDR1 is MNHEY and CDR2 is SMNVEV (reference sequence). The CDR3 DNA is TGTGCCAGCAGTCCAAGACAGCAAGCCTACGAGCAGTACTTC. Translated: CASSPRQQAYEQYF.

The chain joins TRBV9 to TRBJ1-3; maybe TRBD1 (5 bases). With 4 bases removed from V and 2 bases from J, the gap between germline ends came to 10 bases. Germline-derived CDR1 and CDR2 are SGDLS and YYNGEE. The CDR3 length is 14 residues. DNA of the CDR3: TGTGCCAGCAGCCCACTGGGGGCTGGAAACACCATATATTTT. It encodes CASSPLGAGNTIYF.

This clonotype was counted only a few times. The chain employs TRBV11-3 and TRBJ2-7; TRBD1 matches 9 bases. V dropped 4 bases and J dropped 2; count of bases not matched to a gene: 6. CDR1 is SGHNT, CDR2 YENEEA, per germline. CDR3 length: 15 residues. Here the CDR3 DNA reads TGTGCCAGCAGCTCCCCGGGACAGGGAACCTACGAGCAGTACTTC. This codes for CASSSPGQGTYEQYF.

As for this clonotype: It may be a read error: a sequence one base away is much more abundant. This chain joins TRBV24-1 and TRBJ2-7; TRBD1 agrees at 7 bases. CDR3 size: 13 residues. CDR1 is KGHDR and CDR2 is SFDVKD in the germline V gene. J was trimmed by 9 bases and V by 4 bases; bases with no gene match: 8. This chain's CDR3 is CATSDGTADGQYF. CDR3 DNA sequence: TGTGCCACCAGTGACGGGACAGCTGACGGGCAGTACTTC.

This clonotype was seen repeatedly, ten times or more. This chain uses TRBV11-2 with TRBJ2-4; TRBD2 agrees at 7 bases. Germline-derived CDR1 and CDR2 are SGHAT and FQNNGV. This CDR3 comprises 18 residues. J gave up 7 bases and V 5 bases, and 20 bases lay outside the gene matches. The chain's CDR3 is CASSPTHGTKISRNIQYF. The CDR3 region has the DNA TGTGCCAGCAGCCCCACCCACGGGACTAAGATTTCTAGGAACATTCAGTACTTC.

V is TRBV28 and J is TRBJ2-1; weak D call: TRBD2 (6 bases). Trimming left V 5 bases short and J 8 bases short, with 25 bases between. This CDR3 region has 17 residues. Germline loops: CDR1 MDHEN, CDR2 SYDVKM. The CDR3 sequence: CASSPTPFRREKDEQFF. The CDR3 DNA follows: TGTGCCAGCAGTCCTACGCCCTTTAGGAGGGAGAAGGATGAGCAGTTCTTC.

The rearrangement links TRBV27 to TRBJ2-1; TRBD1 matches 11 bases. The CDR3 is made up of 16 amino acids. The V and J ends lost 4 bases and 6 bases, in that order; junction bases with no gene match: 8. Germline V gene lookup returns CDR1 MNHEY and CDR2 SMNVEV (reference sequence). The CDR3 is CASSYYGQGAGNEQFF. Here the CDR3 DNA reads TGTGCCAGCAGTTACTACGGACAGGGGGCGGGCAATGAGCAGTTCTTC.

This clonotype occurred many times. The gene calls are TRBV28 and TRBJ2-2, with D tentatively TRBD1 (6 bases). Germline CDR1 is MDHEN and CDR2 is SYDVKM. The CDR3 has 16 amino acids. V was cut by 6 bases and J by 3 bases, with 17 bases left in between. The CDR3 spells CASSGRPGTHTGELFF. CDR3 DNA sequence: TGTGCCAGCAGCGGGCGACCGGGGACACACACCGGGGAGCTGTTTTTT.

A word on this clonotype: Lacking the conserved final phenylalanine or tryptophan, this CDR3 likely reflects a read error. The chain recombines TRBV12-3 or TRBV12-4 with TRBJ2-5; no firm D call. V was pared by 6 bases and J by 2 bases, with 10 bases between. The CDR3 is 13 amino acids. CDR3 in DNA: TGTGCCAGCAGATCGACCCCGCAAGAGACCCAGTACCTC. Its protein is CASRSTPQETQYL.

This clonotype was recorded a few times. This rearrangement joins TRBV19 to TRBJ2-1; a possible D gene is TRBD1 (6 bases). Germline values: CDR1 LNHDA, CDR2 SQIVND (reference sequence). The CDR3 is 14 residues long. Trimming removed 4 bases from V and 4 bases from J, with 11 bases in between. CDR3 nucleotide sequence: TGTGCCAGTAGTACCCTAGGACAGTACAATGAGCAGTTCTTC. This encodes CASSTLGQYNEQFF. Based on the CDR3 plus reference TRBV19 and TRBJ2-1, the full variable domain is DGGITQSPKYLFRKEGQNVTLSCEQNLNHDAMYWYRQDPGQGLRLIYYSQIVNDFQKGDIAEGYSVSREKKESFPLTVTSAQKNPTAFYLCASSTLGQYNEQFFGPGTRLTVL.

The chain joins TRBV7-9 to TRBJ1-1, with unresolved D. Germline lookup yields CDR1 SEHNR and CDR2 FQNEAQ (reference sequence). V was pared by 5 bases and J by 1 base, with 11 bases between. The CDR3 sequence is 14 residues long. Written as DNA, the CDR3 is TGTGCCAGCAGCCCCGACAACCCGAACACTGAAGCTTTCTTT. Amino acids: CASSPDNPNTEAFF.

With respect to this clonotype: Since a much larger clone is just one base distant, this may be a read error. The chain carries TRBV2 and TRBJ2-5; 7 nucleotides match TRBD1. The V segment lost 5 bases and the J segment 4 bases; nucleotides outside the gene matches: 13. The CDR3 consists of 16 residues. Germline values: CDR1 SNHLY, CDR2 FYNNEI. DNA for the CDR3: TGTGCCAGCAGTTTAGTGTGGGACAGTACTTTAGAGACCCAGTACTTC. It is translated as CASSLVWDSTLETQYF.

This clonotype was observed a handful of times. The CDR3 region is CASSSSFMELNTEAFF. CDR3 DNA: TGCGCCAGCAGCTCAAGCTTTATGGAGTTAAACACTGAAGCTTTCTTT. The V call is TRBV5-1, the J call TRBJ1-1; no reliable D call. The ends were cut back, 3 bases at V and 2 bases at J, with 17 bases in the middle. Germline CDR1 and CDR2: SGHRS and YFSETQ. CDR3 length: 16 residues.

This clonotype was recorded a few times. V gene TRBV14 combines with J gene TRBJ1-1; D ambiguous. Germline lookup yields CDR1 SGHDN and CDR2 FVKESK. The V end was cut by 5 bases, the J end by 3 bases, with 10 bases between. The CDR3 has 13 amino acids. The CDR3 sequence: CASSTGWYTEAFF. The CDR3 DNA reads TGTGCCAGCAGCACGGGTTGGTACACTGAAGCTTTCTTT.

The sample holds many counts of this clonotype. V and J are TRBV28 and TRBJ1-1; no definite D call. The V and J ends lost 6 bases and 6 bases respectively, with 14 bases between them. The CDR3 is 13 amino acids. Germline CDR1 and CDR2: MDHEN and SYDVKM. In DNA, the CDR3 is TGTGCCAGCAGACGGGGTTTCGGCGCTGAAGCTTTCTTT. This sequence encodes CASRRGFGAEAFF.

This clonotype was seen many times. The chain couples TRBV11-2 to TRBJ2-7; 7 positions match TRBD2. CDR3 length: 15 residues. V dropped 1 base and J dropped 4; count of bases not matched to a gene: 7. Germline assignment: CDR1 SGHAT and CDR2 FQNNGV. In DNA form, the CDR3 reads TGTGCCAGCAGCTTAGGCTCGGGACTACAATACGAGCAGTACTTC. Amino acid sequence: CASSLGSGLQYEQYF. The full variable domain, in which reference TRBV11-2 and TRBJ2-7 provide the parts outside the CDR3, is EAGVAQSPRYKIIEKRQSVAFWCNPISGHATLYWYQQILGQGPKLLIQFQNNGVVDDSQLPKDRFSAERLKGVDSTLKIQPAKLEDSAVYLCASSLGSGLQYEQYFGPGTRLTVT.

The CDR3: CASSLELAPDTQYF. In DNA, the CDR3 is TGTGCCAGCAGCTTAGAGCTAGCGCCAGATACGCAGTATTTT. This chain connects TRBV7-8 to TRBJ2-3; weak D call: TRBD2 (6 bases). V lost 1 base and J 4 bases, leaving 9 bases between the germline ends. Germline V gives CDR1 SGHVS, CDR2 FQNEAQ. The CDR3 runs 14 residues. The full variable domain, with the rest looked up from reference TRBV7-8 and TRBJ2-3, is GAGVSQSPRYKVAKRGQDVALRCDPISGHVSLFWYQQALGQGPEFLTYFQNEAQLDKSGLPSDRFFAERPEGSVSTLKIQRTQQEDSAVYLCASSLELAPDTQYFGPGTRLTVL.

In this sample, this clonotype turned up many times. The chain's CDR3 is CASSYGRDTEAFF. In DNA form, the CDR3 reads TGTGCCAGCAGTTACGGCAGGGACACTGAAGCTTTCTTT. This chain uses TRBV6-5 with TRBJ1-1; perhaps TRBD1 as D (5 bases). The CDR3 loop spans 13 amino acids. CDR1 is MNHEY, CDR2 SVGAGI, per germline. Trimming pared 2 bases from V and 3 bases from J, leaving 7 bases between.